This T cell receptor (beta chain) was recovered during a study of CD4 T cells in relation to SARS-CoV-2 and coronaviruses. About the study: Convalescent patients had median age roughly 35 years, range roughly 20 to 80. Convalescent patients were 8 or 9 males and 4 females; two were Hispanic.

After removal of 3 bases from V and 6 bases from J, the junction contained 2 bases not matched to a gene. CDR1 and CDR2 from the germline V gene are WNHNN and SYGVQD (reference sequence). The CDR3 covers 15 residues. Generated by immunoSEQ multiplex PCR, the TCRdb table keeps only in-frame clones and is missing some. The data contain tens of thousands of clones, roughly four fifths of them singletons. For this clone: The antigen remains unidentified.

For less than eleven days, around 100,000 sorted CD4+ cells grew with T cell-depleted PBMCs and CEF. V gene TRBV10-1 combines with J gene TRBJ2-1; 13 bases line up with TRBD2. The clonotype comes from an adult with COVID-19. The sequencing input was naive CD4+ T cells from PBMCs, cultured in vitro. As to subset: naive CD4+ T cells isolated by negative enrichment. The CDR3 protein is CASSEGTSGINEQFF. The CDR3 DNA follows: TGCGCCAGCAGTGAAGGGACTAGCGGGATCAATGAGCAGTTCTTC.